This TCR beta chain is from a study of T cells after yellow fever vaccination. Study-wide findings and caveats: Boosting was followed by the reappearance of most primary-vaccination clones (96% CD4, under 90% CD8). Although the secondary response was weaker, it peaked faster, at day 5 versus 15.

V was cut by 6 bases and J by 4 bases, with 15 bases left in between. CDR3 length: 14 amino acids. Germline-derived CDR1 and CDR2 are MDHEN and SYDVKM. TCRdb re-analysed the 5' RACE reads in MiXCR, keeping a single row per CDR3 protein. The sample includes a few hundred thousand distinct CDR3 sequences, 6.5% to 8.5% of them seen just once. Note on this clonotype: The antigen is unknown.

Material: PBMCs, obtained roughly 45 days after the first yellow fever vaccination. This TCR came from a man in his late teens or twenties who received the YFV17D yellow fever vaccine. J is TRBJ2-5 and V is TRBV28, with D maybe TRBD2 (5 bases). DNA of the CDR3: TGTGCCAGCAGGCACCCTAGTCGGGGAGAGACCCAGTACTTC. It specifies CASRHPSRGETQYF.